The sequence of this TCR beta chain was determined in a study of shared clonotypes between healthy human individuals (dated by TCRdb to the early 2020s). Turning to the overall study: Three men and a couple of women, aged 18 to 49 years, made up the cohort. To increase sequencing depth and limit assay-specific biases, different laboratories used diverse techniques to prepare libraries and sequence TCR repertoires. Blood TCR repertoires of a handful of healthy adults were deeply sequenced to estimate repertoire size and the extent of clonotype sharing between individuals. Each donor's leukapheresis produced roughly between roughly 0.85 and 10 billion PBMCs. Broad study findings and their caveats: Only blood was sampled, and tissue TCR repertoires likely differ from those in blood. Because the study included only a small number of donors, the genetic and exposure-history diversity represented was limited. Pairwise subsampling led to the expectation that sequencing depth would affect the degree of clonotype sharing among donors.

The CDR3 sequence holds 12 residues, the cysteine and phenylalanine included. Only the CDR3 part of the read is kept: 36 bases, read in frame from the first base. As encoded in the germline V gene (reference sequence), CDR1 is MNHEY while CDR2 is SMNVEV. V and J lose 4 bases and 7 bases, and a span of 10 bases separates them. Healthy HIV-negative adults with no recently reported acute infections or vaccinations were included as donors. Every donor was a Caucasian adult residing in Nashville, Tennessee, USA. For unsorted samples, 84 million or so PBMCs were counted, and genomic DNA was extracted using the QIAamp DNA Blood Mini kit. Blood was collected by leukapheresis, and PBMCs were isolated by Ficoll-Histopaque density gradient centrifugation and then cryopreserved in liquid nitrogen vapor phase. As regards this clone: Its antigen remains unidentified. Base qualities were left out, and no much larger clone turns up one base away.

Using the deep immunoSEQ assay, TCR CDR3 regions were amplified from genomic DNA by multiplex PCR. Genomic DNA extracted from each cell subset was distributed evenly over all wells of several immunoSEQ 96-well plates, and each plate served as one replicate. Each replicate PCR for unsorted PBMC received approximately 0.3 ug genomic DNA, equal to 25,000 to 35,000 T cell genomes. Unsorted PBMC genomic DNA was sequenced across ten immunoSEQ deep assay plates. The purified libraries were quantified using a Qubit 3.0 fluorometer, sized with a Bioanalyzer 2100, and then quantified again using the KAPA Library Quantification kit. Each immunoSEQ 96-well plate was sequenced on its own single-read 150-cycle Illumina NextSeq 550 flow cell. In the original analysis: Because the immunoSEQ output held only junctional sequences and lacked quality scores, the filtering could not match the filtering applied to full-length reads. To assign V/J genes and CDR3, sequences were annotated using PyIR, a Python wrapper for IgBLAST v1.9, with IMGT germline references. Reads were removed for weak V/J assignments (E-value above 1e-6), missing CDR3, stop codons, out-of-frame junctions, or ambiguous translated residues. V3J clonotypes were defined by identical inferred V gene, J gene, and CDR3 amino acid sequence. Percentage overlap between repertoires was computed as shared unique clonotypes divided by the size of the smaller repertoire. Repertoire richness was assessed with RTK rarefaction, the Chao1 estimator, and Recon v2.1 estimates of unobserved clonotypes. TCRdb took over this immuneACCESS table, retaining in-frame rearrangements with V and J assigned. Such tables are incomplete; in checked studies, under half of the missing clones stem from an unresolved V gene, and the remainder is unexplained. The V and J calls and clone size are taken from that table; D and trimming were inferred from the DNA. Within this sample are over 95,000 clones, with around half of them counted one time only. Of the sample, roughly 16% is held by the ten largest clones.

The receptor's source is a woman aged 40-49 years in good health. Some clones in this sample may be carry-over from other donors' samples. The V gene is TRBV27 and the J gene is TRBJ2-5, with the D gene too uncertain to name. Sequencing input: PBMCs. DNA sequence: TGTGCCAGCAGTTCCCCCCCGGGGACCCAGTACTTC. The resulting protein is CASSSPPGTQYF.